This T cell receptor beta chain stems from a study of shared clonotypes between healthy human individuals. V gave up 4 bases and J gave up 4 bases, with 9 bases separating them. Germline V CDR1 and CDR2: GTSNPN, SVGIG (reference sequence). CDR3 size: 12 residues. This clone has only a few counts. TCRdb's copy holds only in-frame clones and misses some; the assay was immunoSEQ multiplex PCR. The sample lists about 980,000 clones, over 75% seen once, with 1.5% in the top ten. The rearrangement links TRBV30 to TRBJ2-3; D gene unclear. The sequenced sample was memory CD4+ T cells sorted from blood. As for subset: CD45RA-negative fraction. The receptor was derived from a young man in good health. DNA of the CDR3: TGTGCCTGGAACCCCGGGCCAGATACGCAGTATTTT. It translates to CAWNPGPDTQYF.